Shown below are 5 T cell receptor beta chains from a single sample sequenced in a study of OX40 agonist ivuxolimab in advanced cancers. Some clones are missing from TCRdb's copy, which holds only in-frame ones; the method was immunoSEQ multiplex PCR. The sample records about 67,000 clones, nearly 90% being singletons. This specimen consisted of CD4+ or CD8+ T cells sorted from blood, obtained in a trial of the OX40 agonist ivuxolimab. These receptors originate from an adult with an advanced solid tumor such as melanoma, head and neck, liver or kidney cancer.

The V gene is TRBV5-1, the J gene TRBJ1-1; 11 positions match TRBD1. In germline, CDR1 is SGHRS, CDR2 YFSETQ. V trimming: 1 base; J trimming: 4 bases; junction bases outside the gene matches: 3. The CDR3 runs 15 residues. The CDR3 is CASSLMGTGGTEAFF. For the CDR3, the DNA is TGCGCCAGCAGCTTGATGGGGACAGGGGGCACTGAAGCTTTCTTT.

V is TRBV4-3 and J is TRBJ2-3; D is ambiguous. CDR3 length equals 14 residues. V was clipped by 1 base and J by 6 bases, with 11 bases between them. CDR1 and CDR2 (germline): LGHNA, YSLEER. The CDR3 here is CASSQGDSWDTQYF. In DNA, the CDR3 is TGCGCCAGCAGCCAAGGGGATAGCTGGGATACGCAGTATTTT.

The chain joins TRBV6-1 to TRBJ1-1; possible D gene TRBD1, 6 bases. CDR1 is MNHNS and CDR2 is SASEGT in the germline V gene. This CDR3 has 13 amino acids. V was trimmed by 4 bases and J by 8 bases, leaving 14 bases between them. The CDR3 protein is CASSAIHRGEAFF. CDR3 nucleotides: TGTGCCAGCAGTGCCATACATAGGGGGGAAGCTTTCTTT.

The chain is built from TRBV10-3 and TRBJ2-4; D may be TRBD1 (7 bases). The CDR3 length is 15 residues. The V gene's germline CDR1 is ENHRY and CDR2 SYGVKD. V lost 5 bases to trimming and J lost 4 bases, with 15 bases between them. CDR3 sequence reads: CAISQGGREKNIQYF. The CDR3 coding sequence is TGTGCCATCAGTCAGGGGGGTAGGGAAAAAAACATTCAGTACTTC.

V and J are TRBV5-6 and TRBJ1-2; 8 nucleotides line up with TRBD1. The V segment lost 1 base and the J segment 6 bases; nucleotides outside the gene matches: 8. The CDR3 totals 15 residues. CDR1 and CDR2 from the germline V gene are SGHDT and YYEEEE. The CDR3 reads CASSLLGQGGDGYTF. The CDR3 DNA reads TGTGCCAGCAGCTTGCTCGGACAGGGTGGAGATGGCTACACCTTC.